Below are 9 T cell receptor beta chains sequenced from a single sample in a study of identical twins. TCRdb processed the 5' RACE reads anew with MiXCR; each CDR3 protein has one entry. Of about 890,000 distinct CDR3 sequences in the sample, 9% to 15% were seen once. The sample also formed part of further work on yellow fever vaccine responses in identical twins.

Sequencing was done on a sample of PBMCs. All receptors come from a woman younger than 35 in good health.

This clonotype was counted at least ten times. The V and J genes are TRBV12-3 or TRBV12-4 and TRBJ2-6; D remains unclear. V lost 5 bases and J lost 4, with 12 bases in between. CDR3 length: 15 residues. CDR3 in DNA: TGTGCCAGCAGTCGAAATACTCTGGGGGCCAACGTCCTGACTTTC. It is translated as CASSRNTLGANVLTF.

The chain has TRBV6-2 or TRBV6-3 and TRBJ2-1; 7 bases line up with TRBD2. The V gene end was trimmed by 4 bases and the J gene end by 4 bases; junction bases not matched to a gene: 1. This CDR3 region has 13 residues. CDR1 is MNHEY, CDR2 SVGEGT, per germline. The CDR3 loop is CASSWTRYNEQFF. DNA for the CDR3: TGTGCCAGCAGTTGGACTAGATACAATGAGCAGTTCTTC.

This clonotype was counted between two and nine times. The V and J genes are TRBV2 and TRBJ2-5; tentative D call: TRBD2 (6 bases). The CDR3 is made up of 14 amino acids. Germline CDR1 SNHLY, CDR2 FYNNEI. V was clipped by 0 bases and J by 5 bases, with 10 bases between them. CDR3 region: CASSEAPGGETQYF. DNA of the CDR3: TGTGCCAGCAGTGAAGCGCCTGGAGGGGAGACCCAGTACTTC.

V is TRBV20-1 and J is TRBJ1-1; a possible D gene is TRBD1 (5 bases). Germline V gene sequence: CDR1 DFQATT, CDR2 SNEGSKA (reference sequence). V lost 4 bases, J lost 8 bases, and 23 bases lay in between. This CDR3 is built from 15 residues. CDR3: CSAIHGDGGGIEAFF. DNA of the CDR3: TGCAGTGCTATCCATGGGGACGGCGGGGGAATAGAAGCTTTCTTT.

As regards this clonotype: A much larger clone lies a single base off, so this may be a read error. The chain employs TRBV5-1 and TRBJ2-7, with a possible D match to TRBD2 (6 bases). Germline CDR1 and CDR2: SGHRS and YFSETQ. The CDR3 is 14 residues long. The V end lost 5 bases, the J end lost 3 bases, and 15 bases lay between the germline ends. The CDR3 sequence: CASRRLVLDYEQYF. CDR3 in DNA: TGCGCCAGCAGGAGACTAGTCCTTGACTACGAGCAGTACTTC.

A few counts support this clonotype. J is TRBJ1-2 and V is TRBV6-1; D unclear. The CDR3 has 12 amino acids. Germline V gives CDR1 MNHNS, CDR2 SASEGT. The V end was cut by 9 bases, the J end by 3 bases, with 11 bases between. The CDR3 DNA reads TGTGCCAGTTGGTTGGCTCACTATGGCTACACCTTC. Translated, it gives CASWLAHYGYTF.

This clonotype was detected a few times. This chain uses TRBV29-1 with TRBJ2-5; 10 nucleotides align to TRBD2. CDR1 is SQVTM, CDR2 ANQGSEA, per germline. This CDR3 comprises 15 residues. After removal of 2 bases from V and 4 bases from J, the junction contained 7 bases not matched to a gene. In DNA, the CDR3 is TGCAGCGTTGAAACTAGCGGGAACCTGGGAGAGACCCAGTACTTC. This sequence encodes CSVETSGNLGETQYF.

This clonotype was seen only a few times. The rearrangement uses TRBV11-3 and TRBJ2-2; 8 bases are shared with TRBD2. The CDR3 extends over 15 amino acids. Germline CDR1 reads SGHNT; CDR2 reads YENEEA. Losses at the gene ends were 5 bases for V and 2 bases for J; bases not matched to a gene: 4. Here the CDR3 reads CASSARGDNTGELFF. The DNA of the CDR3 is TGTGCCAGCAGCGCGCGGGGGGACAACACCGGGGAGCTGTTTTTT.

The table lists this clonotype with many counts. The chain has TRBV20-1 and TRBJ1-5; tentative D call: TRBD1 (5 bases). There are 12 residues in the CDR3. Germline CDR1 is DFQATT and CDR2 is SNEGSKA (reference sequence). V dropped 6 bases and J dropped 4 bases, with 10 bases sitting between them. For the CDR3, the DNA is TGCAGTGCCACGACAGAGAATCAGCCCCAGCATTTT. Translated, it gives CSATTENQPQHF.